This is a list of T cell receptor beta chains from one sample in a study of human T cells and chemical hapten exposure. TCRdb used MiXCR to reprocess the RACE reads, holding one entry per CDR3 protein. The table shows roughly 360,000 distinct CDR3 sequences, with around 5% occurring only once. The sample in question was whole blood, obtained in connection with sensitization to the hapten diphenylcyclopropenone (DPC). The source is a woman in her fifties or sixties with alopecia areata. Some clones in this sample may be carry-over from other donors' samples. The CDR3 runs from the conserved cysteine through the conserved F or W. D genes are given only for firm matches. Part of the rows lack a size; the others show once, few, many or a class for expanded clones.

J | D | V | size | DNA | CDR3
TRBJ2-2 | . | TRBV3-1 | many | TGTGCCAGCAGCCCAGGCATCGGACCAGACAACACCGGGGAGCTGTTTTTT | CASSPGIGPDNTGELFF
TRBJ1-2 | . | TRBV27 | . | TGTGCCAGCAAACAACCGGGGGGATATGGCTACACCTTC | CASKQPGGYGYTF
TRBJ2-3 | . | TRBV9 | . | TGTGCCAGCACCGAAGGGGGGGCGAGGGAGACAGATACGCAGTATTTT | CASTEGGARETDTQYF
TRBJ2-1 | TRBD2 | TRBV2 | . | TGTGCCAGCGGCACACCCCCGGGGACTAGCGGGGGGCCATACAATGAGCAGTTCTTC | CASGTPPGTSGGPYNEQFF
TRBJ1-6 | TRBD1 | TRBV15 | . | TGTGCCACCAGCAGAAGACAGGGGCCAGATTCACCCCTCCACTTT | CATSRRQGPDSPLHF
TRBJ1-6 | TRBD1 | TRBV6-2/TRBV6-3 | many | TGTGCCAGCAGACAGGGGAACTATAATTCACCCCTCCACTTT | CASRQGNYNSPLHF
TRBJ1-6 | . | TRBV27 | once | TGTGCCAGCAGCCGACGGGGAGGATATAATTCACCCCTCTACTTT | CASSRRGGYNSPLYF
TRBJ2-3 | . | TRBV29-1 | few | TGCAGCGTTGAAGATGGCAGAAGCACAGATACGCAGTATTTT | CSVEDGRSTDTQYF
TRBJ1-5 | TRBD1 | TRBV20-1 | . | TGCAGTGCTCGGGACAGGGTAAACAGCAATCAGCCCCAGCATTTT | CSARDRVNSNQPQHF
TRBJ2-3 | . | TRBV24-1 | many | TGTGCCACCAGTGATTTGGTGGGTCCAGATACGCAGTATTTT | CATSDLVGPDTQYF
TRBJ1-2 | . | TRBV12-3/TRBV12-4 | . | TGTGCCAGCAGTTTAGCCATGGGGACAAGAACCTTC | CASSLAMGTRTF
TRBJ2-1 | . | TRBV18 | few | TGTGCCAGCTCACCAACGGAAGGGGTGACCTACAATGAGCAGTTCTTC | CASSPTEGVTYNEQFF
TRBJ2-7 | . | TRBV5-1 | many | TGTGCCAGCAGCCTAGGGGGGGGCTACGAGCAGTACTTC | CASSLGGGYEQYF
TRBJ2-1 | . | TRBV3-1 | many | TGTGCCAGCAGCCAAGATCGCTACCCCAATGAGCAGTTCTTC | CASSQDRYPNEQFF
TRBJ2-7 | . | TRBV24-1 | many | TGTGCCACCGGAGGGACACGAGACACCTACGAGCAGTACTTC | CATGGTRDTYEQYF
TRBJ1-1 | . | TRBV29-1 | many | TGCAGCGTTTCGGGACTCATGAACACTGAAGCTTTCTTT | CSVSGLMNTEAFF
TRBJ2-1 | TRBD2 | TRBV6-5 | . | TGTGCCAGCAGTTACTCCAAATACCGAGCGGGGGGGCAAAGTACTGAGCAGTTCTTC | CASSYSKYRAGGQSTEQFF
TRBJ1-1 | . | TRBV7-9 | many | TGTGCCAGCAGCTTAGTGTCAGGGTACACTGAAGCTTTCTTT | CASSLVSGYTEAFF
TRBJ1-2 | TRBD1 | TRBV11-2 | many | TGTGCCAGCAGCCTTCGGACAGGCCCAAACTATGGCTACACCTTC | CASSLRTGPNYGYTF
TRBJ2-5 | . | TRBV7-8 | many | TGTGCCAGCAGCTTAGGACGGCTGCAAGAGACCCAGTACTTC | CASSLGRLQETQYF
TRBJ1-2 | . | TRBV28 | few | TGTGCCAGCAGTCCCCAGGTGCGAAGGGTTGGTGGCTACACCTTC | CASSPQVRRVGGYTF
TRBJ1-2 | . | TRBV18 | many | TGTGCCAGCTCACCGGGGGGCAGGGATGGCTATGGCTACACCTTC | CASSPGGRDGYGYTF
TRBJ1-1 | . | TRBV12-5 | many | TGTGCTAGTGGTTTGGTAGCCGGGCGGTGGAACACTGAAGCTTTCTTT | CASGLVAGRWNTEAFF
TRBJ1-4 | . | TRBV4-3 | . | TGCGCCAGCAGCCAAGTCTCGGCAGGGGAAAAACTGTTTTTT | CASSQVSAGEKLFF
TRBJ1-2 | TRBD1 | TRBV10-3 | . | TGTGCCATCAGTGAGTCAGACAGGGGGTTTGGCTACACCTTC | CAISESDRGFGYTF
TRBJ2-2 | . | TRBV11-2 | . | TGTGCCAGCAGCGTAGAGACCTCGCCCGGGGAGCTGTTTTTT | CASSVETSPGELFF
TRBJ2-1 | . | TRBV29-1 | few | TGCAGCGTTGCCGGTCCCGCATTCGATGAGCAGTTCTTC | CSVAGPAFDEQFF
TRBJ1-6 | . | TRBV28 | few | TGTGCCAGCGACAGTGGGTTGAATTCACCCCTCCACTTT | CASDSGLNSPLHF
TRBJ2-3 | . | TRBV12-3/TRBV12-4 | few | TGTGCCAGCAGCCAAGGGGACACAGATACGCAGTATTTT | CASSQGDTDTQYF
TRBJ2-5 | TRBD1 | TRBV7-9 | many | TGTGCCAGCAGCGGGATAGGCGGACAGGGGGCCCAGTACTTC | CASSGIGGQGAQYF
TRBJ2-1 | . | TRBV4-1 | many | TGCGCCAGCAGCCAAGCTCACTCAGGGCTAAGCAATGAGCAGTTCTTC | CASSQAHSGLSNEQFF
TRBJ1-4 | TRBD1 | TRBV7-8 | many | TGTGCCAGCAGCGTCACGTATGGGACAGGGACGAATGAAAAACTGTTTTTT | CASSVTYGTGTNEKLFF
TRBJ2-3 | . | TRBV7-9 | few | TGTGCCAGCAGCTTAGATCCGGGGAAAACAGATACGCAGTATTTT | CASSLDPGKTDTQYF
TRBJ2-2 | TRBD2 | TRBV5-1 | few | TGCGCCAGCAGCCCGGGACTAGCGGGGCTTTCGAACACCGGGGAGCTGTTTTTT | CASSPGLAGLSNTGELFF
TRBJ1-5 | . | TRBV13 | many | TGTGCCAGCAGCTTACGGCCTCAGCCCCAGCATTTT | CASSLRPQPQHF
TRBJ2-7 | . | TRBV20-1 | many | TGCGCAGGGGATGGTTTGGGGAGGGAGCAGTACTTC | CAGDGLGREQYF
TRBJ2-7 | . | TRBV4-2 | many | TGTGCCAGCAGCCAAGGTAAAATGGCTGGGGACGAGCAGTACTTC | CASSQGKMAGDEQYF
TRBJ2-7 | . | TRBV9 | . | TGTGCCAGCAGCGTAGAAACAGGCCTTGGGAACGAGCAGTACTTC | CASSVETGLGNEQYF
TRBJ2-3 | TRBD2 | TRBV5-4 | few | TGTGCCAGCAGCCGCCCGGGGGGGCCGGGGACAGATACGCAGTATTTT | CASSRPGGPGTDTQYF
TRBJ1-6 | . | TRBV7-3 | many | TGTGCCAGCAGCCTCCGGCGGGGCTCACCCCTCCACTTT | CASSLRRGSPLHF
TRBJ2-2 | . | TRBV5-4 | few | TGTGCCAGCAGTGGGGGTGATACGACCGGGGAGCTGTTTTTT | CASSGGDTTGELFF
TRBJ2-2 | TRBD2 | TRBV5-1 | many | TGCGCCAGCAGCTTCATCCCGACTAGCGGGGGAGCGAACACCGGGGAGCTGTTTTTT | CASSFIPTSGGANTGELFF
TRBJ1-1 | . | TRBV9 | many | TGTGCCAGCAGCGCAGACCCAGGACAGGAAGCTTTCTTT | CASSADPGQEAFF